This T cell receptor (beta chain) came from a study of OX40 agonist ivuxolimab in advanced cancers. TCRdb keeps only in-frame clones here, not all; method: immunoSEQ multiplex PCR. The table has thousands of clones, 70% to 85% seen once. Germline V gene data show CDR1 as SNHLY and CDR2 as FYNNEI. The length of the CDR3 is 17 residues. V dropped 6 bases and J dropped 5 bases, with 25 bases sitting between them. The starting material was CD4+ or CD8+ T cells sorted from blood, obtained in a trial of the OX40 agonist ivuxolimab. The rearrangement uses TRBV2 and TRBJ1-2, with D possibly being TRBD1 (5 bases). This clonotype was sampled from an adult with an advanced solid tumor such as melanoma, head and neck, liver or kidney cancer. CDR3 amino acids: CASREGHDTPIEYGYTF. CDR3 bases: TGTGCCAGCAGGGAGGGGCATGACACCCCCATCGAATATGGCTACACCTTC. Together with reference TRBV2 and TRBJ1-2, the CDR3 gives the full variable domain: EPEVTQTPSHQVTQMGQEVILRCVPISNHLYFYWYRQILGQKVEFLVSFYNNEISEKSEIFDDQFSVERPDGSNFTLKIRSTKLEDSAMYFCASREGHDTPIEYGYTFGSGTRLTVV.